What follows describes a single T cell receptor (beta chain). The data originate from a study of blood T cell repertoires in COVID-19. In the study overall: Specimens from acute and convalescent COVID-19 originated in the United States, Italy and Spain.

V shed 9 bases and J shed 5 bases, with 9 bases lying between them. The CDR3 loop spans 11 amino acids. Per germline, CDR1 KGHDR and CDR2 SFDVKD. Some clones are missing from TCRdb's copy, which holds only in-frame ones; the method was immunoSEQ multiplex PCR. The sample comprises 250,000 to 300,000 clones, 88% of which are singletons, and roughly 0.8% rests with the top ten. The rearrangement links TRBV24-1 to TRBJ1-1, with D possibly being TRBD1 (5 bases). This receptor was identified in a woman aged 25-40 years with acute or convalescent COVID-19. Specimen: peripheral blood. Here the CDR3 DNA reads TGTGCCACCCGGGGGAAAACTGAAGCTTTCTTT. Protein sequence: CATRGKTEAFF.